Sequencing of this T cell receptor (beta chain) was carried out in a study of T cell responses to AZD1222 COVID-19 vaccine. Trimming cost V 1 base and J 3 bases, with 10 bases left between them. Germline CDR1 LGHDT, CDR2 YNNKEL (reference sequence). The CDR3 is 15 residues long. General observations from the study: Compared with day 0, the breadth and depth of the Spike-specific TCR repertoire rose significantly after two doses of AZD1222. Regions 160-218 and 743-854 held dominance among vaccine-associated CD4 TCRs, which spanned spike. Per reports, nearly half of all spike-specific TCRs target regions that are unmutated in variants. Mostly white British, mostly female donors; authors suggested clonal diversity may be underestimated.

Points on this clone: The antigen is not known.

Clones were sequenced by immunoSEQ multiplex PCR, and TCRdb holds only the in-frame ones, with some missing. The profile covers some 110,000 clones, with more than 65% appearing a single time and around 9.9% taken by the ten largest. The source material was peripheral blood, sampled on day 0 of AZD1222 vaccination. The TCR was taken from an adult in good health. The chain links TRBV3-1 (or the pseudogene TRBV3-2) to TRBJ1-5; a weak D match, TRBD1 (5 bases). CDR3 nucleotides: TGTGCCAGCAGCCAAGGGGGCGGGAACAATCAGCCCCAGCATTTT. Protein: CASSQGGGNNQPQHF.